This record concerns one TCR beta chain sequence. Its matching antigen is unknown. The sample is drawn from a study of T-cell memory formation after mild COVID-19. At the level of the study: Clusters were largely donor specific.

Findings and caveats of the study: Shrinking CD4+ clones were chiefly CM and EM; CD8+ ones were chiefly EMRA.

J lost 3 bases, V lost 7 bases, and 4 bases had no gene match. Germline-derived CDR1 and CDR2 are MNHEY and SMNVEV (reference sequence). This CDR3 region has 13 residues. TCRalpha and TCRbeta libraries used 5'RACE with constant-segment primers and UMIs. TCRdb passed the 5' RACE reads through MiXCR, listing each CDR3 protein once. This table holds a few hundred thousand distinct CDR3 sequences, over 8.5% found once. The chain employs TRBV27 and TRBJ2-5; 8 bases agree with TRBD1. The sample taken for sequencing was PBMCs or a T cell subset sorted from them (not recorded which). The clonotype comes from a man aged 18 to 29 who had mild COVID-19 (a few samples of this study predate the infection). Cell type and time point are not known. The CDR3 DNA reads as TGTGCCAGCACACCAGGGGGCAAAGAGACCCAGTACTTC. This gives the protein CASTPGGKETQYF.